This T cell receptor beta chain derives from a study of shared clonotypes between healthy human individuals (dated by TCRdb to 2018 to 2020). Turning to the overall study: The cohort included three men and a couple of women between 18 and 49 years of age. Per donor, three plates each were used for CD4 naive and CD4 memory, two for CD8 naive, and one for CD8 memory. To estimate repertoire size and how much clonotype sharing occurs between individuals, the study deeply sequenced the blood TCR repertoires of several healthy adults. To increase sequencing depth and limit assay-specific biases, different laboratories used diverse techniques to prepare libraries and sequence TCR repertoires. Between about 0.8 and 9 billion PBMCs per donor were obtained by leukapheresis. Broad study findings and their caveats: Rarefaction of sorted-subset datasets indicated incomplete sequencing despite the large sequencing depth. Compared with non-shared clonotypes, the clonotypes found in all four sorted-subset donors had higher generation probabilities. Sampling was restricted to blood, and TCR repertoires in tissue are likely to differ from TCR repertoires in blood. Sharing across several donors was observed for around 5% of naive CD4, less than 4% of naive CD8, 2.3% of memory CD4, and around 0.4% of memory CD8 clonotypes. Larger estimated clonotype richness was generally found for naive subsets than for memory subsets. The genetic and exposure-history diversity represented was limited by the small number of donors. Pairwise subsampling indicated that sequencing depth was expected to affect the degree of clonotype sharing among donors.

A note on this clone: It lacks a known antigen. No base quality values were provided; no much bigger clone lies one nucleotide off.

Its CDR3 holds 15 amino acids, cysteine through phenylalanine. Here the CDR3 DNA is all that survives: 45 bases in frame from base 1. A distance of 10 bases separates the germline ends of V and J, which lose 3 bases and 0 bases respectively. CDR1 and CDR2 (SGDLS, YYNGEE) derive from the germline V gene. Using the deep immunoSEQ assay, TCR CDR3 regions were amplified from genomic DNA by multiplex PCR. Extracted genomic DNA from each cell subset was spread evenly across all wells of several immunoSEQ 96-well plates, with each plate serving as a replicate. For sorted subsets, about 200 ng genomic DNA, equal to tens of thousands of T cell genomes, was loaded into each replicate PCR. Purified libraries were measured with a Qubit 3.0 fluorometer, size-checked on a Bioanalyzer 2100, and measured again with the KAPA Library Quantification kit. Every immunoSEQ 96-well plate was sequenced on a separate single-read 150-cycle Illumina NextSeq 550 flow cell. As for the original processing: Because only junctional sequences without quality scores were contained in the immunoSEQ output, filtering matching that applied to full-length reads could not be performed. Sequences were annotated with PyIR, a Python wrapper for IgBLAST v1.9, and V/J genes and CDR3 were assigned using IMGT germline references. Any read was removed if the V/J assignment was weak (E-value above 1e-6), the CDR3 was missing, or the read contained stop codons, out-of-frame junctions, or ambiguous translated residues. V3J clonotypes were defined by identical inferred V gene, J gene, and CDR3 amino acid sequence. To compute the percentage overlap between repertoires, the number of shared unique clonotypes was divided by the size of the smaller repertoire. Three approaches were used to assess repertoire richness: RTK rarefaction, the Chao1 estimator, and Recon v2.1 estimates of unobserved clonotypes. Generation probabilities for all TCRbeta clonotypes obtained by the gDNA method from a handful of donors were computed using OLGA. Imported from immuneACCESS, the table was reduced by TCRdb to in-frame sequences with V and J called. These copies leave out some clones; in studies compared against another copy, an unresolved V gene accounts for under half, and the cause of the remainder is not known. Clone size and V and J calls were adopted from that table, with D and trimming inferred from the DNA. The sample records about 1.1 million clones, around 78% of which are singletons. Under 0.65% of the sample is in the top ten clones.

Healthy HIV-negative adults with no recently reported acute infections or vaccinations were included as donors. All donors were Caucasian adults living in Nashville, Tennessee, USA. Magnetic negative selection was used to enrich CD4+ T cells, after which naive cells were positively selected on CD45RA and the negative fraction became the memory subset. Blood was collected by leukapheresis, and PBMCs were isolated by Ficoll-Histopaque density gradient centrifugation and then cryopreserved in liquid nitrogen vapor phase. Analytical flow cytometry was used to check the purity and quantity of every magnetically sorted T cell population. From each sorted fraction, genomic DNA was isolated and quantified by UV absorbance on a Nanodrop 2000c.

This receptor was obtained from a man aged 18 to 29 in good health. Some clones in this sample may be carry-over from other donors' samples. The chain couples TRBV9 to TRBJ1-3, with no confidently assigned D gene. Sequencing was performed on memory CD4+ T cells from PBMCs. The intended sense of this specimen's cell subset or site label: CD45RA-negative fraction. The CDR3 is CASSADASSGNTIYF. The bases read TGTGCCAGCAGCGCGGACGCTAGCTCTGGAAACACCATATATTTT.